One T cell receptor (beta chain) is described in this entry. Its antigen is not identified. In germline, CDR1 is SGHDT, CDR2 YYEEEE. There are 16 residues in the CDR3. With 3 bases clipped from V and 4 bases from J, the junction kept 12 bases outside the gene matches. The data were obtained in a study of cytomegalovirus exposure and HLA in healthy donors. As for the study in general: An earlier analysis identified approximately 110 million unique TCR beta sequences in 150 million to 200 million T cells. Points from the study as a whole: Among TCR beta chains of equal frequency, HLA-associated ones were more clonally expanded in a later analysis.

60 Vbeta and 13 Jbeta primers were used in PCR. The method was immunoSEQ multiplex PCR; TCRdb's version includes in-frame clones alone and lacks a portion of them. The sample yields roughly 160,000 clones, 70% to 85% seen once. The J gene is TRBJ1-1, the V gene TRBV5-6; 7 bases line up with TRBD1. Sequenced sample: PBMCs. This sequence originates from a man aged 40-50 years in good health and CMV-seronegative. CDR3 loop: CASSSDLDRDSTEAFF. In DNA form, the CDR3 reads TGTGCCAGCAGCTCCGACCTCGACAGGGATTCCACTGAAGCTTTCTTT. Full variable domain (rest looked up from reference TRBV5-6 and TRBJ1-1): DAGVTQSPTHLIKTRGQQVTLRCSPKSGHDTVSWYQQALGQGPQFIFQYYEEEERQRGNFPDRFSGHQFPNYSSELNVNALLLGDSALYLCASSSDLDRDSTEAFFGQGTRLTVV.